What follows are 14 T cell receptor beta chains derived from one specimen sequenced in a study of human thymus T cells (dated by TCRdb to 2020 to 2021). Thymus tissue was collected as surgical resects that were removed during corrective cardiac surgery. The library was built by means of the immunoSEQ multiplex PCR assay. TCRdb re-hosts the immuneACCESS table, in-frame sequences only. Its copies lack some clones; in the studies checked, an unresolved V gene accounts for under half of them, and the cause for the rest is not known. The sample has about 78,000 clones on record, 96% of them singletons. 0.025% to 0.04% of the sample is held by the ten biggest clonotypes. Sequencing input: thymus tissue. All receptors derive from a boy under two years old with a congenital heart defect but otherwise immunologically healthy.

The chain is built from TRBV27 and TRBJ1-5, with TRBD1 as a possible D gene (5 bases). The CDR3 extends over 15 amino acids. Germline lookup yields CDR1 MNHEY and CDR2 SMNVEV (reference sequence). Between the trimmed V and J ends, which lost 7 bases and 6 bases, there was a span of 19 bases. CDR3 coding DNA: TGTGCCAGCAAAAGAAGGGCTGCAGGGACTCAGCCCCAGCATTTT. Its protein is CASKRRAAGTQPQHF.

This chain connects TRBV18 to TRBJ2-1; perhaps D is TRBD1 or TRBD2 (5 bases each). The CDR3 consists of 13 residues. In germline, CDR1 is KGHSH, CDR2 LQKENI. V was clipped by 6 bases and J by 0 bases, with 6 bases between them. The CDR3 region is CASSGGSYNEQFF. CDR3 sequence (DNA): TGTGCCAGCTCTGGGGGCTCCTACAATGAGCAGTTCTTC.

The CDR3 nucleotides are TGTGCCAGCAGCCCTGAGGGACTAGCGGGTTTTATGAATGAGCAGTTCTTC. Translated, it gives CASSPEGLAGFMNEQFF. The rearrangement uses TRBV7-9 and TRBJ2-1; TRBD2 agrees at 12 bases. V shed 5 bases and J 7 bases; nucleotides not matched to a gene: 12. Germline assignment: CDR1 SEHNR and CDR2 FQNEAQ (reference sequence). CDR3 size: 17 residues.

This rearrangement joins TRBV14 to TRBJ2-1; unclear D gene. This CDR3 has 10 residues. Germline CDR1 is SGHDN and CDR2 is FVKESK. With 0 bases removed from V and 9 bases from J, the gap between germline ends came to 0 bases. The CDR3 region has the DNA TGTGCCAGCAGCCAAGATGAGCAGTTCTTC. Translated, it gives CASSQDEQFF.

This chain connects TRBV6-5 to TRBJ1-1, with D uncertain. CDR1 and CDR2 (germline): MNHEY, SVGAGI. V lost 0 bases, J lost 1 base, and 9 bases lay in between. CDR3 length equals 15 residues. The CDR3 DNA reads TGTGCCAGCAGTTACTCGTCACCGACGAACACTGAAGCTTTCTTT. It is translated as CASSYSSPTNTEAFF.

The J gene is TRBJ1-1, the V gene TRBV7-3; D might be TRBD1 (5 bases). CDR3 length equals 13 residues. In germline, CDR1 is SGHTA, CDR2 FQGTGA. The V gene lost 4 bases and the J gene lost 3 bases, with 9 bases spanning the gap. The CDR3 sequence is CASSSATDTEAFF. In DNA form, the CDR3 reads TGTGCCAGCAGCTCAGCGACAGACACTGAAGCTTTCTTT.

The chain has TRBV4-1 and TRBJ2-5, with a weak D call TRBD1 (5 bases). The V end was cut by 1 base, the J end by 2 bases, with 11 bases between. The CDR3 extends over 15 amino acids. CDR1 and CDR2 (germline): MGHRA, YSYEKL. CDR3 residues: CASSQGTGSQETQYF. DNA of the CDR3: TGCGCCAGCAGCCAAGGAACAGGATCTCAAGAGACCCAGTACTTC.

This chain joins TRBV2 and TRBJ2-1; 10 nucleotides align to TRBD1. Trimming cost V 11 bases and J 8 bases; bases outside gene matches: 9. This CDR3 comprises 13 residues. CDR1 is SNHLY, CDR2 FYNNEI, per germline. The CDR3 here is CASPGTGVDEQFF. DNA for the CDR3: TGTGCCTCCCCGGGGACAGGGGTGGATGAGCAGTTCTTC.

The CDR3 loop reads CASSLSSGEREQYF. The DNA for the CDR3 is TGTGCCAGCAGTTTATCTAGCGGGGAGCGGGAGCAGTACTTC. The rearrangement uses TRBV27 and TRBJ2-7, with TRBD2 identical over 8 bases. V gave up 0 bases and J gave up 7 bases; unmatched junction bases: 5. Germline CDR1 is MNHEY and CDR2 is SMNVEV (reference sequence). The CDR3 has 14 amino acids.

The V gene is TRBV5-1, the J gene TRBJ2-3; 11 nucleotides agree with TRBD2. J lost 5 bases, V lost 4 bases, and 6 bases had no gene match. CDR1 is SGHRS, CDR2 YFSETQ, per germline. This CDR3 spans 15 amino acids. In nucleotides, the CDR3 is TGCGCCAGCAGCACAACTAGCGGGAGAGGAGATACGCAGTATTTT. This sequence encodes CASSTTSGRGDTQYF.

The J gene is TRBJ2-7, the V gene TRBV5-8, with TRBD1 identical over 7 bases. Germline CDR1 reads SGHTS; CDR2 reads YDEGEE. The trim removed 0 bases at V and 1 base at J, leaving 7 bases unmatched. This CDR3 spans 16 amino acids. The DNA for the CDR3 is TGTGCCAGCAGCTTGGGTGACAGGGATGGGTCCTACGAGCAGTACTTC. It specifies CASSLGDRDGSYEQYF.

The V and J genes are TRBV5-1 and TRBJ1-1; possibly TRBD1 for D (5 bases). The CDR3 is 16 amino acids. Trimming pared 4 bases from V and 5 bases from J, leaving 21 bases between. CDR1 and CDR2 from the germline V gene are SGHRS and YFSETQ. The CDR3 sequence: CASSRDSLERRTEAFF. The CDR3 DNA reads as TGCGCCAGCAGCCGCGACAGCCTAGAAAGGAGGACTGAAGCTTTCTTT.

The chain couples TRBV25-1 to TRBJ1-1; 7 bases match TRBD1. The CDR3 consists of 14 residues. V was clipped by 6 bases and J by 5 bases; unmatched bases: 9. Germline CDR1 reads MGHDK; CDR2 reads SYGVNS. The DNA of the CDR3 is TGTGCCAGCAGCCCACAGGGGCCGGCAACTGAAGCTTTCTTT. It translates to CASSPQGPATEAFF.

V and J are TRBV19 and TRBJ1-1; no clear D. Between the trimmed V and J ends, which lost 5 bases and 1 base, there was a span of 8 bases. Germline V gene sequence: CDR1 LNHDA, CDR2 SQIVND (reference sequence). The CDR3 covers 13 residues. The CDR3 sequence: CASSVTRNTEAFF. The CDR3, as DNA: TGTGCCAGTAGTGTCACCAGGAACACTGAAGCTTTCTTT.